These 21 T cell receptor beta chains came from one sample sequenced in a study of blood T cells in healthy people across ages. Alongside a J-beta primer mix, a sample-barcoded 5' primer served in a second PCR lasting about 7 to 11 cycles. Each CDR3 protein is one row after TCRdb ran MiXCR on the 5' RACE reads. Here the sample spans 890,000 or so distinct CDR3 sequences, 55% to 65% being singletons. The sequencing input was blood. The origin of the receptors is a man aged 30 to 45 in good health.

V gene TRBV6-2 or TRBV6-3 combines with J gene TRBJ2-2; 8 bases are a match to TRBD2. J was trimmed by 4 bases and V by 10 bases; bases with no gene match: 8. The length of the CDR3 is 14 residues. The germline CDR1 and CDR2 sequences are MNHEY and SVGEGT. The CDR3 nucleotides read TGTGCCATCCGGGAGGGGGGAACCACCGGGGAGCTGTTTTTT. Protein: CAIREGGTTGELFF.

The J gene is TRBJ2-1, the V gene TRBV24-1, with TRBD1 as a possible D gene (6 bases). The CDR3 loop spans 16 amino acids. Trimming pared 1 base from V and 8 bases from J, leaving 17 bases between. Germline lookup yields CDR1 KGHDR and CDR2 SFDVKD. The CDR3 DNA sequence: TGTGCCACCAGTGATTTCCCTAGGGCAGGGGTAGATGAGCAGTTCTTC. Protein: CATSDFPRAGVDEQFF.

The table lists this clonotype with a count of one. V and J are TRBV6-2 or TRBV6-3 and TRBJ2-1, with D tentatively TRBD1 (5 bases). Germline lookup yields CDR1 MNHEY and CDR2 SVGEGT. V gave up 6 bases and J gave up 10 bases, with 13 bases separating them. The CDR3 has 12 amino acids. This CDR3 reads CASRAGIGEQFF. CDR3 bases: TGTGCCAGCAGGGCAGGGATAGGGGAGCAGTTCTTC.

V gene TRBV6-6 combines with J gene TRBJ1-4, with 7 bases fitting TRBD1. The trim removed 7 bases at V and 4 bases at J, leaving 6 bases unmatched. Germline lookup yields CDR1 MNHNY and CDR2 SVGAGI (reference sequence). The CDR3 consists of 14 residues. Written as DNA, the CDR3 is TGTGCCAGCATGGGCGGGACAGATAATGAAAAACTGTTTTTT. As protein: CASMGGTDNEKLFF.

J is TRBJ2-4 and V is TRBV6-5; D not certain. The J call may be faulty, since TRBJ2-5 better matches the DNA end. CDR1 is MNHEY and CDR2 is SVGAGI in the germline V gene. The CDR3 has 13 amino acids. The CDR3 coding sequence is TGTGCCAGCAGTTACACCAGTGGGGAGACCCAGTACTTC. Its translation is CASSYTSGETQYF.

The chain links TRBV2 to TRBJ2-5; D is possibly TRBD2 (6 bases). V was pared by 4 bases and J by 4 bases, with 16 bases between. Germline V lookup: CDR1 SNHLY, CDR2 FYNNEI. CDR3 length: 15 amino acids. Written as DNA, the CDR3 is TGTGCCAGCAGTGTAGTATCCACGGGGGTAGAGACCCAGTACTTC. Translation gives CASSVVSTGVETQYF.

This clonotype was recorded only once. The genes are TRBV9 and TRBJ2-5; D gene ambiguous. Trimming pared 3 bases from V and 1 base from J, leaving 4 bases between. Per germline, CDR1 SGDLS and CDR2 YYNGEE. The CDR3 has 12 residues. The CDR3 sequence is CASSDIQETQYF. The CDR3, as DNA: TGTGCCAGCAGCGATATCCAAGAGACCCAGTACTTC.

This chain uses TRBV2 with TRBJ2-7, with a weak D call TRBD1 (6 bases). V dropped 7 bases and J dropped 4 bases, with 14 bases sitting between them. Germline values: CDR1 SNHLY, CDR2 FYNNEI. This CDR3 contains 13 residues. The CDR3 nucleotides read TGTGCCAGCAATTATGGACAGAGATACGAGCAGTACTTC. Its translation is CASNYGQRYEQYF.

This chain connects TRBV4-2 to TRBJ1-5; unclear D gene. Trimming left V 1 base short and J 6 bases short, with 13 bases between. CDR3 length equals 15 residues. Germline V gives CDR1 LGHNA, CDR2 YNFKEQ. The CDR3 here is CASSQVPGLGQPQHF. The CDR3 DNA sequence: TGTGCCAGCAGCCAAGTCCCGGGCTTGGGTCAGCCCCAGCATTTT.

A few counts support this clonotype. The chain combines TRBV4-3 with TRBJ1-2; D gene ambiguous. From germline, CDR1 is LGHNA and CDR2 YSLEER. The V and J ends lost 0 bases and 5 bases respectively, with 13 bases between them. The CDR3 loop spans 15 amino acids. CDR3 region: CASSQEGFVGYGYTF. DNA for the CDR3: TGCGCCAGCAGCCAAGAGGGATTCGTAGGGTATGGCTACACCTTC.

The chain carries TRBV4-2 and TRBJ1-2; the match to TRBD1 covers 7 bases. The CDR3 runs to 17 residues. The ends lost 3 bases at V and 4 bases at J; junction bases unmatched: 14. The germline V gene encodes CDR1 LGHNA and CDR2 YNFKEQ. The CDR3 protein is CASSQGGGQDDFYGYTF. The CDR3 DNA reads as TGTGCCAGCAGCCAGGGGGGTGGACAGGATGACTTCTATGGCTACACCTTC.

The chain recombines TRBV7-2 with TRBJ2-1; D may correspond to TRBD1 or TRBD2 (6 bases each). Germline V gives CDR1 SGHTA, CDR2 FQGNSA. The CDR3 runs 16 residues. V shed 6 bases and J shed 2 bases, with 17 bases lying between them. This CDR3 reads CASSPGPGEAYNEQFF. The DNA of the CDR3 is TGTGCCAGCAGTCCGGGGCCAGGGGAGGCCTACAATGAGCAGTTCTTC. The full variable domain, in which reference TRBV7-2 and TRBJ2-1 provide the parts outside the CDR3, is GAGVSQSPSNKVTEKGKDVELRCDPISGHTALYWYRQSLGQGLEFLIYFQGNSAPDKSGLPSDRFSAERTGGSVSTLTIQRTQQEDSAVYLCASSPGPGEAYNEQFFGPGTRLTVL.

About this clonotype: A junction boundary mismatches the germline segment, possibly from a read error. This chain uses TRBV28 with TRBJ1-2; 8 bases match TRBD1. This CDR3 comprises 15 residues. Germline lookup yields CDR1 MDHEN and CDR2 SYDVKM. The CDR3 here is CANSSGGQGGYGYTF. The CDR3 DNA reads as TGTGCCAACAGTTCCGGCGGACAGGGAGGCTATGGCTACACCTTC.

V gene TRBV14 combines with J gene TRBJ1-1; TRBD1 aligns across 7 bases. Germline CDR1 reads SGHDN; CDR2 reads FVKESK. The CDR3 sequence is 14 residues long. V lost 4 bases to trimming and J lost 5 bases; unmatched junction nucleotides: 7. The CDR3 DNA sequence: TGTGCCAGCAGCCCTGACAGGGTCGGGACTGAAGCTTTCTTT. Protein sequence: CASSPDRVGTEAFF.

For the CDR3, the DNA is TGTGCCAGCAGCACAGGGCCCACAGAGACCCAGTACTTC. This codes for CASSTGPTETQYF. This sequence joins TRBV7-2 and TRBJ2-5; maybe TRBD1 (6 bases). CDR3 length: 13 amino acids. Germline V gives CDR1 SGHTA, CDR2 FQGNSA. V was shortened by 5 bases and J by 4 bases, with 11 bases between the two germline ends.

This clonotype occurred a few times. This rearrangement joins TRBV7-6 to TRBJ1-2; TRBD1 agrees at 11 bases. Germline-derived CDR1 and CDR2 are SGHVS and FNYEAQ. V trimming: 5 bases; J trimming: 5 bases; junction bases outside the gene matches: 7. The CDR3 is made up of 15 amino acids. CDR3 loop: CASSPGQGAGYGYTF. CDR3 nucleotide sequence: TGTGCCAGCAGCCCCGGACAGGGGGCAGGGTATGGCTACACCTTC.

Here the CDR3 reads CASSQGESIQYF. The CDR3 region has the DNA TGTGCCAGCAGCCAGGGGGAGAGCATTCAGTACTTC. V is TRBV3-1 and J is TRBJ2-4; TRBD1 or TRBD2 may be the D gene (5 bases each). V shed 3 bases and J shed 9 bases, with 9 bases lying between them. The CDR3 sequence is 12 residues long. CDR1 LGHDT and CDR2 YNNKEL come from the germline V gene (reference sequence).

The rearrangement uses TRBV9 and TRBJ2-7; D is possibly TRBD1 (5 bases). Deletions cut 0 bases from V and 2 bases from J, with 9 bases between. The germline V gene has CDR1 SGDLS and CDR2 YYNGEE. CDR3 size: 14 residues. In nucleotides, the CDR3 is TGTGCCAGCAGCGTAGGTGACAGACCCTACGAGCAGTACTTC. This translates into CASSVGDRPYEQYF.

This chain uses TRBV5-5 with TRBJ1-2; perhaps TRBD1 as D (5 bases). This CDR3 is 14 amino acids long. V lost 0 bases and J 8 bases, leaving 14 bases between the germline ends. Germline-derived CDR1 and CDR2 are SGHKS and YYEKEE (reference sequence). The CDR3 protein is CASSLAGPEGGYTF. The CDR3 DNA follows: TGTGCCAGCAGCTTGGCCGGACCTGAGGGGGGCTACACCTTC. The whole variable domain, filled in from reference TRBV5-5 and TRBJ1-2, reads DAGVTQSPTHLIKTRGQQVTLRCSPISGHKSVSWYQQVLGQGPQFIFQYYEKEERGRGNFPDRFSARQFPNYSSELNVNALLLGDSALYLCASSLAGPEGGYTFGSGTRLTVV.

The chain is built from TRBV10-3 and TRBJ1-1; D remains unclear. The V and J ends lost 4 bases and 3 bases respectively, with 9 bases between them. This CDR3 is 13 amino acids long. Per the germline V gene, CDR1 is ENHRY and CDR2 is SYGVKD. The CDR3 sequence: CAISVRADTEAFF. In DNA, the CDR3 is TGTGCCATCAGTGTACGGGCGGACACTGAAGCTTTCTTT.

The chain is built from TRBV12-3 or TRBV12-4 and TRBJ2-5; no reliable D call. The CDR3 contains 15 residues. Trimming took 4 bases from V and 2 from J, leaving 14 bases between them. The CDR3 sequence is CASSSPGLSQETQYF. The CDR3 DNA is TGTGCCAGCAGTTCCCCGGGCCTGTCACAAGAGACCCAGTACTTC.